Included here is one T cell receptor (beta chain) sequence, with context. Clones were read by immunoSEQ multiplex PCR, and TCRdb kept only the in-frame ones, dropping some. Here the sample spans approximately 300,000 clones, 85% being singletons. The data are from a study of blood T cell repertoires in COVID-19. The wider study: The cDNA or gDNA used as material had been derived from T cells, B-cell-depleted T cells, or PBMCs.

Germline V CDR1 and CDR2: GTSNPN, SVGIG (reference sequence). This CDR3 contains 15 residues. V was clipped by 4 bases and J by 8 bases, with 21 bases between them. Sequencing was carried out using PBMCs or T cells enriched from blood (not recorded which). The rearrangement joins TRBV30 to TRBJ2-1, with D uncertain. The sequence derives from a woman in her 30s who had been exposed to COVID-19. CDR3 in amino acids: CAWNEAGRAFDEQFF. The CDR3 bases are TGTGCCTGGAATGAGGCCGGAAGAGCATTCGATGAGCAGTTCTTC.